Listed below are T cell receptor beta chains from one sample, sequenced in a study of T cells in Graves' hyperthyroidism and ophthalmopathy. Each CDR3 protein is one row after TCRdb ran MiXCR on the multiplex PCR reads. The table shows around 760,000 distinct CDR3 sequences, with approximately 40% occurring only once. The sequenced sample consisted of blood. Receptors originate from a woman between 35 and 50 years old with Graves' hyperthyroidism. Both conserved end residues are part of each CDR3. A D gene is named only where the DNA matches it firmly. Only part of the rows carry a size: once, few, many, or a class if the clone is expanded.

TRBV4-2,TRBD1,NA,TRBJ1-4,TGTGCCAGCAGCCAGACGTCCGGGACAGGGTTGGAAAAACTGTTTTTT,CASSQTSGTGLEKLFF
TRBV29-1,NA,NA,TRBJ1-1,TGCAGCGTTGATAGCAGCCGGTCGGGAGCTTTCTTT,CSVDSSRSGAFF
TRBV7-9,TRBD1,NA,TRBJ2-2,TGTGCCAGCATGCCCCTCGGCCGGGACAGTCGATACCGAACGCGTCACGGGGAGCTGTTTTTT,CASMPLGRDSRYRTRHGELFF
TRBV6-1,NA,NA,TRBJ1-2,TGTGCCAGCAGTGAACACCTCTATGGCCACACCTTC,CASSEHLYGHTF
TRBV10-3,NA,many,TRBJ1-3,TGTGCCATCAGGTGGGGGGTAGACGGAAACACCATATATTTT,CAIRWGVDGNTIYF
TRBV7-9,NA,many,TRBJ2-2,TGTGCCAGCGGCCGGTCAAGTAACACCGGGGAGCTGTTTTTT,CASGRSSNTGELFF
TRBV9,TRBD1,NA,TRBJ2-1,TGTGCCAGCAGCGCCCGGGACAGTTACAATGAGCAGTTCTTC,CASSARDSYNEQFF
TRBV2,NA,NA,TRBJ1-4,TGCGCCAGCAGTGAAGGTGGCAGAACCAATAAAAAACTGTTTTTT,CASSEGGRTNKKLFF
TRBV5-8,TRBD1,NA,TRBJ1-1,TGTGCCAGCAGCTTGGCCGAATCCCCCAGGGGGCGAGACACTGAAGCTTTCTTT,CASSLAESPRGRDTEAFF
TRBV27,NA,NA,TRBJ1-2,TGTGCCAGCATGGGTCTGACTCAGGGCGGCTACACCTTC,CASMGLTQGGYTF
TRBV28,NA,few,TRBJ1-6,TGTGCCAGCAGTTTTCTCCTGGGTTCACCCCTCCACTTT,CASSFLLGSPLHF
TRBV19,NA,NA,TRBJ1-2,TGTGCCAGTAGTGGGGGATCAGGGACGGCTGGAAACACCTTC,CASSGGSGTAGNTF
TRBV10-3,NA,few,TRBJ2-6,TGTGCCATCAGTGAGAGGAATCCCCGGGGGCCTACCACAATTTACTCTGGGGCCAACGTCCTGACTTTC,CAISERNPRGPTTIYSGANVLTF
TRBV7-2,NA,NA,TRBJ2-7,TGTGCCAGCAGCTTAGATGTGGGGATTAGCACAGATACGCAGTACTTC,CASSLDVGISTDTQYF
TRBV13,NA,many,TRBJ2-7,TGTGCCAGCGGACAGGCGGGATCTGTTCTCTACGAGCAGTACTTC,CASGQAGSVLYEQYF
TRBV2,TRBD1,NA,TRBJ1-1,TGTGCCAGCAGCATCTACAGGGGATTAAACACTGAAGCTTTCTTT,CASSIYRGLNTEAFF
TRBV7-2,NA,NA,TRBJ1-6,TGTGCCAGCACCCTTGATCAGGGTCGGCCCCCCCACTTT,CASTLDQGRPPHF
TRBV4-1,NA,few,TRBJ2-7,TGCGCCAGCAGCCAAACTCTAGGGGGTTACGAGCAGTACTTC,CASSQTLGGYEQYF
TRBV4-1,NA,few,TRBJ2-7,TGCGCCAGCAGCCAAGAGTGGCAGTACGAGCAGTACTTC,CASSQEWQYEQYF
TRBV18,NA,NA,TRBJ1-2,TGTGCCAGCTCACCAGGCGAACACTATGGCTACACCTTC,CASSPGEHYGYTF
TRBV5-5,TRBD1,many,TRBJ1-5,TGTGCCAGCAGCTTGCTCCCCGGGACAGAGAATCAGCCCCAGCATTTT,CASSLLPGTENQPQHF
TRBV7-8,NA,NA,TRBJ1-5,TGTGCCAGCAGGACCGGGATGCACAATGAGCATTTT,CASRTGMHNEHF
TRBV2,NA,NA,TRBJ2-3,TGTGCCAGCACCGAGTGGGGCACAGATACGCAGTATTTT,CASTEWGTDTQYF
TRBV4-1,TRBD1,few,TRBJ1-6,TGCGCCAGCAGCCACGGGACAGGGGCAAATTCACCCCTCCACTTT,CASSHGTGANSPLHF
TRBV20-1,NA,many,TRBJ1-5,TGCAGTGCGGCCGGGGGCAATCAGCCCCAGCATTTT,CSAAGGNQPQHF
TRBV12-3/TRBV12-4,TRBD1,many,TRBJ1-5,TGTGCCAGCAGTTTGATACCAGGGGGCTATGGTCAGCCCCAGCATTTT,CASSLIPGGYGQPQHF
TRBV12-3/TRBV12-4,TRBD1,few,TRBJ1-2,TGTGCCAGCATCTCGACAGGGGAGGATGGCTACACCTTC,CASISTGEDGYTF